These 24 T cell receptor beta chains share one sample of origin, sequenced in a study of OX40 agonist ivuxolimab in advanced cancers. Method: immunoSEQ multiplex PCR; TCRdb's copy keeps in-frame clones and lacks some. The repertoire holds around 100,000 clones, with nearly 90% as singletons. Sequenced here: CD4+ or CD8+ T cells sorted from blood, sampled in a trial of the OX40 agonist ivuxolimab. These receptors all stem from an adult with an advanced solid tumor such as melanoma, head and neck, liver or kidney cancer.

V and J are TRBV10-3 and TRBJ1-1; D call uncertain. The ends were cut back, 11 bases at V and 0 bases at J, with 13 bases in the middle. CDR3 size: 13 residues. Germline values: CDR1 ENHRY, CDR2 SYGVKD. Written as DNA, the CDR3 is TGTGCCGTAACAACGGCATTGAACACTGAAGCTTTCTTT. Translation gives CAVTTALNTEAFF.

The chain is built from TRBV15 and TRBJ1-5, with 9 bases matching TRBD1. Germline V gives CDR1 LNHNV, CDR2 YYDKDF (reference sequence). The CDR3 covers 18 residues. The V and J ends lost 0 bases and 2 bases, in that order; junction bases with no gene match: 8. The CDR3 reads CATSRDRDRVRGNQPQHF. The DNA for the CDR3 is TGTGCCACCAGCAGAGATAGGGACAGGGTGAGGGGCAATCAGCCCCAGCATTTT.

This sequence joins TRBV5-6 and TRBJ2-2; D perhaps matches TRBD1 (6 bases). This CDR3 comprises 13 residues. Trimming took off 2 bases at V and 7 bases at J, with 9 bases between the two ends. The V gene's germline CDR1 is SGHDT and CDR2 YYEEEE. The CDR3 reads CASSLQGSGELFF. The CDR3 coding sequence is TGTGCCAGCAGCTTACAGGGAAGCGGGGAGCTGTTTTTT.

CDR3 residues: CASSQDPAAANYGYTF. CDR3 nucleotides: TGTGCCAGCAGCCAAGATCCGGCAGCTGCTAACTATGGCTACACCTTC. V usage is TRBV4-2 and J usage is TRBJ1-2, with unresolved D. Germline V gene data show CDR1 as LGHNA and CDR2 as YNFKEQ. This CDR3 has 16 residues. V lost 0 bases, J lost 0 bases, and 11 bases lay in between.

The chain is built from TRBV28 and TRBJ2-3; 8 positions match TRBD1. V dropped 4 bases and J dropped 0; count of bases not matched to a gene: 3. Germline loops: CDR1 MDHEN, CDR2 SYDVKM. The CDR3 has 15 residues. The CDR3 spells CASSWTGTSTDTQYF. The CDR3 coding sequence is TGTGCCAGCAGTTGGACAGGGACAAGCACAGATACGCAGTATTTT.

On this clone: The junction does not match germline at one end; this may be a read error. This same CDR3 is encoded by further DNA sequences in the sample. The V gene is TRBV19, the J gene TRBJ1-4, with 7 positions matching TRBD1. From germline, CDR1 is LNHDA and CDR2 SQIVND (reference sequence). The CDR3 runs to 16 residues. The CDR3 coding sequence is TGTGCCAGTAGTATATCCCTGACAGGGACAGTCGAAAAATTGTTTTTT. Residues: CASSISLTGTVEKLFF.

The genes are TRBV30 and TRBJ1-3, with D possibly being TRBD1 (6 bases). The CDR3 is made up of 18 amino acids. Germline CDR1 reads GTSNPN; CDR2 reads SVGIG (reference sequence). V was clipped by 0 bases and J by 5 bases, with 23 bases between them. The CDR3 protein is CAWSVLRDYRVSRNTIYF. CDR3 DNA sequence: TGTGCCTGGAGTGTACTAAGGGACTACAGGGTATCGAGAAACACCATATATTTT. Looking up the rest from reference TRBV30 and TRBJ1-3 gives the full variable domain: SQTIHQWPATLVQPVGSPLSLECTVEGTSNPNLYWYRQAAGRGLQLLFYSVGIGQISSEVPQNLSASRPQDRQFILSSKKLLLSDSGFYLCAWSVLRDYRVSRNTIYFGEGSWLTVV.

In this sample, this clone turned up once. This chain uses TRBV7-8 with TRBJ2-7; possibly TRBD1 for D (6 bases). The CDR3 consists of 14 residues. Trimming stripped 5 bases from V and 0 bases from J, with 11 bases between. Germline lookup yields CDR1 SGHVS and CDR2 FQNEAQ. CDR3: CASSESGVSYEQYF. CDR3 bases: TGTGCCAGCAGCGAATCAGGGGTCTCCTACGAGCAGTACTTC.

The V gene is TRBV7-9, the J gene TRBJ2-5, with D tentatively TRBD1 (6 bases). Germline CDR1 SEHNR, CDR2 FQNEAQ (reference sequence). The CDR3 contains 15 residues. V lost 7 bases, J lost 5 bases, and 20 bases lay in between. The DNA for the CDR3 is TGTGCCAGCACGCCCCGTACAGGGTACGGCGAGACCCAGTACTTC. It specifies CASTPRTGYGETQYF.

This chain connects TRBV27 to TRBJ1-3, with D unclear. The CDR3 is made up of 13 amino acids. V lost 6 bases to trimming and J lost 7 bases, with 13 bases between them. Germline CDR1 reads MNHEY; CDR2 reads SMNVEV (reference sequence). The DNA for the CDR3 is TGTGCCAGCAGCCCCTGGGGTTCCAACACCATATATTTT. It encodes CASSPWGSNTIYF.

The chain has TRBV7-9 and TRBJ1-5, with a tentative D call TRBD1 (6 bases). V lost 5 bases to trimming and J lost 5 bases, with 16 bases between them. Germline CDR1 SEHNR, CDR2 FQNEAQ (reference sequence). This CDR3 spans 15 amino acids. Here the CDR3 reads CASSPPGHPDQPQHF. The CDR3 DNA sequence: TGTGCCAGCAGCCCTCCGGGACACCCTGATCAGCCCCAGCATTTT.

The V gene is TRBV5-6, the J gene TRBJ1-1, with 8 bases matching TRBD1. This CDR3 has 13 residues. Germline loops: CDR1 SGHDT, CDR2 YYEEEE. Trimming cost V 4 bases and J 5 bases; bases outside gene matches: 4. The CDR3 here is CASSPWTGTEAFF. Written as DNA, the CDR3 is TGTGCCAGCAGCCCCTGGACAGGGACTGAAGCTTTCTTT.

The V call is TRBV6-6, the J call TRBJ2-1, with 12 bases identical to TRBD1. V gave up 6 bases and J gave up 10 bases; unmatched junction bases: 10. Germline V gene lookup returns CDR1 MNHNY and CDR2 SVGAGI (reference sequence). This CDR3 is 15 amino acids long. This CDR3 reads CASSPPGQGAREQFF. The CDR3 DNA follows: TGTGCCAGCAGCCCTCCGGGACAGGGGGCTCGGGAGCAGTTCTTC.

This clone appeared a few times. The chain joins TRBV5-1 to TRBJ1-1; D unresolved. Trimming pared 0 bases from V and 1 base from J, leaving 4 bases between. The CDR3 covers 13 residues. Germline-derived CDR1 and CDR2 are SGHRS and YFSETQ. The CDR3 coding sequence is TGCGCCAGCAGCTTGGGAGGGAACACTGAAGCTTTCTTT. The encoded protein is CASSLGGNTEAFF.

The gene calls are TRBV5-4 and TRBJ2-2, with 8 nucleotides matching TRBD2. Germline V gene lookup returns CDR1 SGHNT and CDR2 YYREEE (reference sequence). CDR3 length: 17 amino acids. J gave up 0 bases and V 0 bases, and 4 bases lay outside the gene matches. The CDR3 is CASSLGRGGTNTGELFF. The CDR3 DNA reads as TGTGCCAGCAGCTTGGGCCGGGGGGGGACGAACACCGGGGAGCTGTTTTTT.

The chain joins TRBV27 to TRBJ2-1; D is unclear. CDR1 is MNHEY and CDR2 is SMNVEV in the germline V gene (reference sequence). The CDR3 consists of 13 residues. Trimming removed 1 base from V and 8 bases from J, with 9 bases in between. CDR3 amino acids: CASSLLGDDEQFF. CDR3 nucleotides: TGTGCCAGCAGTTTATTGGGTGATGATGAGCAGTTCTTC.

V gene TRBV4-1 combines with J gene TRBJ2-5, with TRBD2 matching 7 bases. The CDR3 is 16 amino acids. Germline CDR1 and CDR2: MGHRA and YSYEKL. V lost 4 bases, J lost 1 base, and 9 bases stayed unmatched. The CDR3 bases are TGCGCCAGCAGCCCCGAAGGACTAGTAAGCCAAGAGACCCAGTACTTC. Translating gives CASSPEGLVSQETQYF.

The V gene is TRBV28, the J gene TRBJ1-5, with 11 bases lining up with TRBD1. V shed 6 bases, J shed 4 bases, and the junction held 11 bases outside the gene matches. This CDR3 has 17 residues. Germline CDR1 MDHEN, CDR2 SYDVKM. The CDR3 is CASSRRTGGGLNQPQHF. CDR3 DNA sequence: TGTGCCAGCAGCCGCCGGACAGGGGGCGGATTAAATCAGCCCCAGCATTTT.

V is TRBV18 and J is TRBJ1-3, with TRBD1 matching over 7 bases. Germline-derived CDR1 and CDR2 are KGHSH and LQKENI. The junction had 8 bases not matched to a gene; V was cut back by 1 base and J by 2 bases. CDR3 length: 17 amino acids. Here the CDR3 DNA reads TGTGCCAGCTCACCACTTAGACCAGGGGGAACTGGAAACACCATATATTTT. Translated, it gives CASSPLRPGGTGNTIYF.

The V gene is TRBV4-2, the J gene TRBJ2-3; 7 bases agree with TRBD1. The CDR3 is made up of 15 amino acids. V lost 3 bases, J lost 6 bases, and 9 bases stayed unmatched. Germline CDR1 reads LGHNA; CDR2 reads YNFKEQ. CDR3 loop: CASSQRDSGGDTQYF. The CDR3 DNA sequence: TGTGCCAGCAGCCAGAGGGACAGCGGTGGCGATACGCAGTATTTT.

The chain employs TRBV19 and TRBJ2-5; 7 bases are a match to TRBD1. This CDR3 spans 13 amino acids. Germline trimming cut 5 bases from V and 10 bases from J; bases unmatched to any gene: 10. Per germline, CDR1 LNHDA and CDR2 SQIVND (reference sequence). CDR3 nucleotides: TGTGCCAGTAGTGTACAGGGGTTGGAAATCCAGTACTTC. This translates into CASSVQGLEIQYF.

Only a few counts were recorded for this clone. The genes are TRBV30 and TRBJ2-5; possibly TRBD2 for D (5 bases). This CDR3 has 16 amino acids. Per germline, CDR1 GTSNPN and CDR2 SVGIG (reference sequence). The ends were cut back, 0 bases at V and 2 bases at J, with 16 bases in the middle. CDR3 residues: CAWSVDEGQTQETQYF. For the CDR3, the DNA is TGTGCCTGGAGTGTAGACGAGGGTCAGACTCAAGAGACCCAGTACTTC. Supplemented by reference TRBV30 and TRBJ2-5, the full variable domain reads SQTIHQWPATLVQPVGSPLSLECTVEGTSNPNLYWYRQAAGRGLQLLFYSVGIGQISSEVPQNLSASRPQDRQFILSSKKLLLSDSGFYLCAWSVDEGQTQETQYFGPGTRLLVL.

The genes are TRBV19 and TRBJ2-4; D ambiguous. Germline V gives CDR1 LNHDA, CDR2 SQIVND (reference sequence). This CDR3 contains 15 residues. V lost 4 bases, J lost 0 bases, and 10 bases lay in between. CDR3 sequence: CASSSRVPAKNIQYF. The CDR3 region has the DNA TGTGCCAGTAGTAGCCGGGTCCCAGCCAAAAACATTCAGTACTTC.

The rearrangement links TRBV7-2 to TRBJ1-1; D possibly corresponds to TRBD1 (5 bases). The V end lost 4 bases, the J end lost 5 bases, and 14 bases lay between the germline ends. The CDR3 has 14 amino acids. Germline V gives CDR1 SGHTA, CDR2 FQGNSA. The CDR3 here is CASSYKGSGTEAFF. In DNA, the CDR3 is TGTGCCAGCAGCTATAAGGGGTCCGGGACTGAAGCTTTCTTT.